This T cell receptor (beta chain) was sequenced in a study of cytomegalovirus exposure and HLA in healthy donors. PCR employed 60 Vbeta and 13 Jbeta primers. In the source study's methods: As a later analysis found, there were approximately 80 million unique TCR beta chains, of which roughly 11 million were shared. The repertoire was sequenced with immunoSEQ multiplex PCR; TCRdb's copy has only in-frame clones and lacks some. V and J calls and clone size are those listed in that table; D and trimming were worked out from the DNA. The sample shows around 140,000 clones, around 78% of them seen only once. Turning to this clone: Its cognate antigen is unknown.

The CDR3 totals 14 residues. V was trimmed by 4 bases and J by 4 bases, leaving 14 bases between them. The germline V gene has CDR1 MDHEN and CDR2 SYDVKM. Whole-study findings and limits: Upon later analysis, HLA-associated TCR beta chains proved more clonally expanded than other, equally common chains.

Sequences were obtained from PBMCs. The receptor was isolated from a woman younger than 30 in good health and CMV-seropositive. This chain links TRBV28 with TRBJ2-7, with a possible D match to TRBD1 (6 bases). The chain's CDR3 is CASSSTDRGYEQYF. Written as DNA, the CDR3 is TGTGCCAGCAGTTCCACGGACAGAGGGTACGAGCAGTACTTC. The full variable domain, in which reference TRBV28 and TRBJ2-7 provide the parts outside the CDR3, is DVKVTQSSRYLVKRTGEKVFLECVQDMDHENMFWYRQDPGLGLRLIYFSYDVKMKEKGDIPEGYSVSREKKERFSLILESASTNQTSMYLCASSSTDRGYEQYFGPGTRLTVT.